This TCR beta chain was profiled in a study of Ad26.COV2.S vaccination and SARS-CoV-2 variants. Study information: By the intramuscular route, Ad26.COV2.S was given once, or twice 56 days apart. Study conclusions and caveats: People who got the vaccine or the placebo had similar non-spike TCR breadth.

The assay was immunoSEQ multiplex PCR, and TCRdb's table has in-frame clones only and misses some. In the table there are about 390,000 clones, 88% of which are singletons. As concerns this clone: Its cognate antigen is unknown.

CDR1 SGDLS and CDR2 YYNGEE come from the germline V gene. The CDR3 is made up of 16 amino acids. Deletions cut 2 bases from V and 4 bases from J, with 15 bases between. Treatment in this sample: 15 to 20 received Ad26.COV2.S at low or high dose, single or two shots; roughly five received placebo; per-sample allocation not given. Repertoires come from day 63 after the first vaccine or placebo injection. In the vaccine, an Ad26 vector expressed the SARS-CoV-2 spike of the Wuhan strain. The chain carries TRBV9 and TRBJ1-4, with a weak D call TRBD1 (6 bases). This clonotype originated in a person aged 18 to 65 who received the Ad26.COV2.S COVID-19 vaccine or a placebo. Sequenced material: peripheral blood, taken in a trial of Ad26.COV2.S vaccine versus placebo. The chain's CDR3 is CASSVDAGQSNEKLFF. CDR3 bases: TGTGCCAGCAGCGTGGACGCCGGACAGAGTAATGAAAAACTGTTTTTT.